The sequence of this TCR beta chain was determined in a study of PD-L1 blockade in urothelial cancer. Study-wide context: In about 2014 therapy began: atezolizumab 1,200 mg intravenously every 3 weeks. Patients with male sex and bladder-origin urothelial cancer accounted for about 85% of the roughly 29 enrolled.

Time point in this sample: peripheral blood 6 weeks after treatment start. Synthetic analogs of TCR templates were spiked into every PCR. Sequencing was performed with immunoSEQ multiplex PCR; in TCRdb, only in-frame clones are kept and a portion is missing. The sample consists of some 110,000 clones, around 89% of them appearing once. The CDR3 extends over 16 amino acids. V lost 4 bases, J lost 0 bases, and 6 bases stayed unmatched. Germline lookup yields CDR1 ENHRY and CDR2 SYGVKD. The V call is TRBV10-3, the J call TRBJ1-3; 7 positions match TRBD1. The specimen comprised PBMCs, sampled around atezolizumab (anti-PD-L1) treatment. The source of this sequence is a man between 60 and 75 years old with urothelial cancer. The chain's CDR3 is CAISANRGNSGNTIYF. The CDR3 bases are TGTGCCATCAGTGCTAACAGGGGTAACTCTGGAAACACCATATATTTT.